This T cell receptor (beta chain) was sequenced in a study of T-cell reconstitution after alpha-beta-depleted transplantation in children. For this clonotype: It may be a read error: a sequence one base away is much more abundant.

Unique molecular identifiers tagged the TCRbeta library. TCRdb fed the PCR reads into MiXCR, producing one record per CDR3 protein. The sample lists about 690,000 distinct CDR3 sequences, over 15% occurring once. V lost 3 bases and J 5 bases, leaving 9 bases between the germline ends. There are 12 residues in the CDR3. Germline V gives CDR1 SGHRS, CDR2 YFSETQ. The genes are TRBV5-1 and TRBJ2-7; D is possibly TRBD1 or TRBD2 (5 bases each). The sequenced sample was PBMCs from the stem cell graft donor, obtained from the stem cell graft. The TCR originated in a human donor who donated a stem cell graft to a child with acute myeloid leukemia. CDR3 nucleotide sequence: TGCGCCAGCAGCTCTGGGACCCACGAGCAGTACTTC. Residues: CASSSGTHEQYF.